The sequence of this T cell receptor (beta chain) was determined in a study of T cell responses to AZD1222 COVID-19 vaccine. Study as a whole: Second-dose timings of about 4 or about 12 weeks were pooled. Regarding the study as a whole: An increase in Spike-specific TCR breadth and depth was observed after two AZD1222 doses. Targeting of unmutated variant regions was reportedly seen in nearly half of spike-specific TCRs.

Clones were read by immunoSEQ multiplex PCR, and TCRdb kept only the in-frame ones, dropping some. The sample lists about 120,000 clones, about 87% seen once, with approximately 8.4% in the top ten. The CDR3 length is 15 residues. Germline CDR1 is MDHEN and CDR2 is SYDVKM. V trimming: 8 bases; J trimming: 3 bases; junction bases outside the gene matches: 7. Comment on this clone: Antigen unknown.

The V gene is TRBV28, the J gene TRBJ2-7, with 13 nucleotides matching TRBD2. The sequences come from peripheral blood, collected on day 0 of AZD1222 vaccination. The receptor was isolated from an adult in good health. CDR3 in amino acids: CASQAGTSGNYEQYF. The DNA for the CDR3 is TGTGCCAGCCAAGCGGGGACTAGCGGGAACTACGAGCAGTACTTC.